The clone carrying this T cell receptor beta chain was counted a single time. Its antigen is undetermined. The sample, about 9.2 milliliters of peripheral blood, was drawn from each donor. The data derive from a study of blood T cells in healthy people across ages. Findings and limits, study-wide: Estimates of total diversity, which came from one million sequenced T cells, were considered to be underestimates.

For the second PCR, which ran for about 7 to 11 cycles, a sample-barcoded 5' primer and a J-beta primer mix were used. TCRdb recomputed calls from the 5' RACE reads with MiXCR, one row per CDR3 protein. The sample consists of fewer than 1,200,000 distinct CDR3 sequences, approximately 25% of them appearing once. CDR3 length: 15 residues. With V trimmed by 4 bases and J by 5 bases, 12 bases remained unmatched. Germline V lookup: CDR1 SGHRS, CDR2 YFSETQ. These data also featured in a second study, about T cells of mothers and their children. That source reports: Related mother-child pairs showed slightly, non-significantly higher overlap than unrelated pairs.

The source of this sequence is a girl between 2 and 10 years old in good health. The chain links TRBV5-1 to TRBJ2-7, with 7 bases lining up with TRBD2. The sample consisted of blood. This CDR3 reads CASSPGLSELDEQYF. Here the CDR3 DNA reads TGCGCCAGCAGCCCGGGACTATCCGAGTTGGACGAGCAGTACTTC.